The sample holds a few counts of the clone carrying this T cell receptor beta chain. The source of the sample is a study of T-cell memory formation after mild COVID-19. TCRdb reanalysed the 5' RACE reads using MiXCR and keeps one entry per CDR3 protein. This table holds a few hundred thousand distinct CDR3 sequences, 15% to 20% found once. The CDR3 extends over 12 amino acids. Trimming removed 5 bases from V and 5 bases from J, with 10 bases in between. The receptor's source is a man between 18 and 35 years old who had mild COVID-19 (a few samples of this study predate the infection). Cell type and time point are not known. V usage is TRBV12-3 or TRBV12-4 and J usage is TRBJ2-7; D not certain. The sequenced material came from PBMCs or a T cell subset sorted from them (not recorded which). The CDR3 spells CASSPQGHEQYF. CDR3 DNA sequence: TGTGCCAGCAGTCCCCAAGGTCACGAGCAGTACTTC.